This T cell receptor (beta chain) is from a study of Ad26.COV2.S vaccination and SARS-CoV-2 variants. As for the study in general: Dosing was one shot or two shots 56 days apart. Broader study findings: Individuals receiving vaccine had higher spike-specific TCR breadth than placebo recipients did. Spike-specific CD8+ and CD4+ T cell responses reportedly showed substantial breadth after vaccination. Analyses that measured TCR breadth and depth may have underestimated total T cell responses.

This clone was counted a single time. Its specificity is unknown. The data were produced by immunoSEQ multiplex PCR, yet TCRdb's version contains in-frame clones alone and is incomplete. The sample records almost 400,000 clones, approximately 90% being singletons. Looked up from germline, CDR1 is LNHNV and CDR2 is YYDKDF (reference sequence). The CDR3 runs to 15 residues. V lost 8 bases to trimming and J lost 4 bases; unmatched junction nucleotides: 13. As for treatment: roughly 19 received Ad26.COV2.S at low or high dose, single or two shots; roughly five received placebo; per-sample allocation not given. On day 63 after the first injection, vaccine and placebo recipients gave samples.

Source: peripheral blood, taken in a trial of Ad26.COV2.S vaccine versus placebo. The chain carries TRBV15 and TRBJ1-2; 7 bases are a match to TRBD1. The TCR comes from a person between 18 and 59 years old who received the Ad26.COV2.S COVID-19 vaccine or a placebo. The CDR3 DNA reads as TGTGCCACCCTCCCGGACAGGTTCTCCCCCTATGGCTACACCTTC. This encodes CATLPDRFSPYGYTF.